These 3 T cell receptor beta chains came from one sample sequenced in a study of radiation and T cells in renal cell carcinoma. The time point: blood 2 weeks post-SBRT. The treatment was: 15 Gy SBRT to primary tumor, nephrectomy 4 weeks later. Libraries were prepared by immunoSEQ multiplex PCR; TCRdb keeps only in-frame clonotypes and omits some of them. The data contain around 70,000 clones, 82% of them seen just once; the ten biggest clones take up around 5.5%. Source: blood, taken from a patient whose treatment included radiotherapy and nephrectomy. All receptors derive from a man between 60 and 70 years old with renal cell carcinoma.

The chain joins TRBV27 to TRBJ2-7; D is possibly TRBD2 (6 bases). CDR1 MNHEY and CDR2 SMNVEV come from the germline V gene (reference sequence). The V end was cut by 6 bases, the J end by 1 base, with 25 bases between. This CDR3 is 18 amino acids long. The CDR3 coding sequence is TGTGCCAGCAGCCCGTACTGGGACTCCGAAACCGGGTCCTACGAGCAGTACTTC. This encodes CASSPYWDSETGSYEQYF.

This clone was recorded a few times. The genes are TRBV2 and TRBJ2-7; D is unresolved. The germline V gene has CDR1 SNHLY and CDR2 FYNNEI. CDR3 size: 11 residues. The V end was cut by 11 bases, the J end by 1 base, with 9 bases between. CDR3 DNA: TGTGCCGGTCGGCAGTCCTACGAGCAGTACTTC. It yields the protein CAGRQSYEQYF. Complete variable domain (other parts from reference TRBV2 and TRBJ2-7): EPEVTQTPSHQVTQMGQEVILRCVPISNHLYFYWYRQILGQKVEFLVSFYNNEISEKSEIFDDQFSVERPDGSNFTLKIRSTKLEDSAMYFCAGRQSYEQYFGPGTRLTVT.

The chain has TRBV7-9 and TRBJ2-5; no clear D gene. V dropped 1 base and J dropped 2 bases, with 17 bases sitting between them. In germline, CDR1 is SEHNR, CDR2 FQNEAQ (reference sequence). CDR3 length equals 17 residues. CDR3 amino acids: CASSLGPILGSQETQYF. CDR3 sequence (DNA): TGTGCCAGCAGCTTAGGGCCCATTTTGGGGTCGCAAGAGACCCAGTACTTC. The entire variable domain, with the rest obtained from reference TRBV7-9 and TRBJ2-5, is as follows: DTGVSQNPRHKITKRGQNVTFRCDPISEHNRLYWYRQTLGQGPEFLTYFQNEAQLEKSRLLSDRFSAERPKGSFSTLEIQRTEQGDSAMYLCASSLGPILGSQETQYFGPGTRLLVL.